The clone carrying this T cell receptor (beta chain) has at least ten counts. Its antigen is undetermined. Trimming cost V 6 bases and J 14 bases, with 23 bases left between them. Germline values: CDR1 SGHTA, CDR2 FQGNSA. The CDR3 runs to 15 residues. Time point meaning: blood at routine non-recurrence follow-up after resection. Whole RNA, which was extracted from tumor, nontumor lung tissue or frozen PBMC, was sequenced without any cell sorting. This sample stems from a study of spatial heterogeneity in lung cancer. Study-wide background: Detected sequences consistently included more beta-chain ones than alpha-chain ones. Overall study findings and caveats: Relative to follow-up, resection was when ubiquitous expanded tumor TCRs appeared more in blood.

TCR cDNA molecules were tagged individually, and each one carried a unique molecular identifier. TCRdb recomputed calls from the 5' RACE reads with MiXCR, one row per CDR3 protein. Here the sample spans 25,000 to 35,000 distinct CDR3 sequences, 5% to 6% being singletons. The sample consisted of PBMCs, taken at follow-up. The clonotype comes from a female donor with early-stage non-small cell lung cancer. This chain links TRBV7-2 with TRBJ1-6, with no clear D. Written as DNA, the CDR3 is TGTGCCAGCAGGAGTATTCCGGGTCCCACTTCGTCCCTCCACTTT. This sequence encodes CASRSIPGPTSSLHF.